This record looks at one TCR beta chain sequence and its context. With a J-beta primer mix and a sample-barcoded 5' primer, a second PCR ran about 6 to 11 cycles. TCRdb re-called the 5' RACE reads through MiXCR, storing one row per CDR3 protein. The data show roughly 730,000 distinct CDR3 sequences, more than 55% seen once. These data belong to a study of blood T cells in healthy people across ages. The CDR3 spans 22 residues. Trimming took 1 base from V and 1 from J, leaving 29 bases between them. At least 6 million PBMCs were isolated per sample. This rearrangement joins TRBV12-3 or TRBV12-4 to TRBJ2-1, with a weak D call TRBD2 (6 bases). The TCR originated in a man in his forties in good health. The sequenced sample consisted of blood. The CDR3 loop is CASSLGLRGLFGGIVSYNEQFF. The DNA for the CDR3 is TGTGCCAGCAGTTTAGGTCTGCGGGGCCTTTTTGGGGGTATAGTATCCTACAATGAGCAGTTCTTC.